The clone carrying this T cell receptor delta chain was seen many times. Its antigen is not identified. This same CDR3 is encoded by further DNA sequences in the sample. The template was reverse-transcribed extracted RNA. Pooled V-gene forward primers with one constant-region reverse primer generated the CDR3 amplicons by multiplex PCR. TCRdb re-called the multiplex PCR reads with CATT. The data hold about 25,000 delta-chain clones, with 29% observed a single time. The sample comes from a study of Vδ1+ human thymocytes. Study observations and caveats: Donors shared many TRG clonotypes but few TRD clonotypes. Thymic TRG and TRD repertoires appeared highly polyclonal, with Gaussian CDR3 length distributions.

The V end was cut by 2 bases, the J end by 0 bases, with 19 bases between. In germline, CDR1 is TSWWSYY, CDR2 QGS. The CDR3 is made up of 18 amino acids. Alphabeta T cells were depleted, then CD3+ Vdelta1+ Vdelta2- thymocytes were FACS-sorted. Sorted Vdelta1+ thymocytes were about 98% to 99.6% pure. This rearrangement joins TRDV1 to TRDJ1; D is possibly TRDD3 (6 bases). Input material: Vdelta1+ gamma-delta thymocytes from the thymus. Subset denoted: FACS-sorted CD3+ TCRalphabeta- TCRVdelta1+ TCRVdelta2- thymocytes. The receptor comes from a boy younger than two who had congenital heart surgery. CDR3 loop: CALGEVYHVGIYTDKLIF. In DNA, the CDR3 is TGTGCTCTTGGGGAAGTATACCACGTGGGGATTTACACCGATAAACTCATCTTT.